The rows below give T cell receptor beta chains drawn from one sample of a study of glioma-infiltrating T cells. MiXCR, run by TCRdb on the multiplex PCR reads, gives a single entry per CDR3 protein. This sample has about 110,000 distinct CDR3 sequences, with less than 30% found just once. Sequencing was done on a sample of glioma tissue, nonneoplastic brain tissue, or PBMCs (not recorded which). These receptors were taken from a human donor with low-grade glioma or glioblastoma, undergoing nonglioma brain surgery, or in good health (not recorded which). Each CDR3 is given with its conserved first and last residue. D genes are given only for firm matches. For some rows the clone size is stated as once, few or many, or as a class when expanded; others skip it.

TRBV4-3	-	-	TRBJ2-2	CASSQDRRGFGTGELFF	TGCGCCAGCAGCCAAGATCGGAGGGGGTTCGGGACCGGGGAGCTGTTTTTT
TRBV5-5	-	many	TRBJ2-7	CASLQQGYEQYF	TGTGCCAGTCTGCAGCAGGGCTACGAGCAGTACTTC
TRBV6-1	-	many	TRBJ2-1	CATYTFSSYNEQFF	TGTGCCACCTATACTTTTAGCTCCTACAATGAGCAGTTCTTC
TRBV28	TRBD2	once	TRBJ2-1	CASSPGLVRYSEQFF	TGTGCCAGCAGTCCGGGACTAGTGCGTTACAGTGAGCAGTTCTTC
TRBV5-1	-	few	TRBJ1-4	CASSLEANEKLFF	TGCGCCAGCAGCTTGGAAGCAAATGAAAAACTGTTTTTT
TRBV6-6	-	many	TRBJ2-7	CASSYSILSEQYF	TGTGCCAGCAGTTACTCGATTCTCTCCGAGCAGTACTTC
TRBV24-1	TRBD1	many	TRBJ2-1	CATSDRDRGYNEQFF	TGTGCCACCAGTGACCGGGACAGGGGATACAATGAGCAGTTCTTC
TRBV30	TRBD2	once	TRBJ2-7	CAWRTSGSVYEQYF	TGTGCCTGGAGGACTAGCGGGAGTGTATACGAGCAGTACTTC
TRBV28	-	many	TRBJ1-1	CASIPGAVWNTEAFF	TGTGCCAGCATCCCTGGAGCCGTATGGAACACTGAAGCTTTCTTT
TRBV7-3	TRBD2	many	TRBJ2-3	CASSLRPSGSTDTQYF	TGTGCCAGCAGCTTAAGGCCTAGCGGGAGTACAGATACGCAGTATTTT
TRBV28	-	many	TRBJ2-2	CASSLVGTGELFF	TGTGCCAGCAGTTTGGTCGGAACCGGGGAGCTGTTTTTT
TRBV7-2	-	many	TRBJ2-7	CASSFPPYEQYF	TGTGCCAGCAGCTTTCCCCCCTACGAGCAGTACTTC
TRBV6-6	-	-	TRBJ1-5	CSSSSAGRVNQPQHF	TGTTCCAGCAGTTCCGCGGGGAGGGTCAATCAGCCCCAACATTTT
TRBV11-2	-	-	TRBJ2-5	CASSLGLGYETQYF	TGTGCCAGCAGCTTAGGACTGGGATATGAGACCCAGTACTTC
TRBV28	-	many	TRBJ2-1	CASSLRPSRGEQFF	TGTGCCAGCAGTTTACGACCGTCCCGCGGTGAGCAGTTCTTC
TRBV29-1	-	many	TRBJ2-3	CSASDVSDTQYF	TGCAGCGCCTCGGACGTGTCAGATACGCAGTATTTT
TRBV7-8	-	-	TRBJ2-5	CAISRKGDYGETQYF	TGTGCCATCAGCCGAAAGGGGGATTACGGAGAGACCCAGTACTTC
TRBV6-1	TRBD1	-	TRBJ1-4	CASSYFPGQVVSNKKLFF	TGTGCCAGCAGTTATTTTCCGGGACAGGTGGTTTCTAATAAAAAACTATTTTTT
TRBV10-3	-	many	TRBJ1-2	CAISESSQRYGYTF	TGTGCCATCAGTGAGTCGAGTCAGCGATATGGCTACACCTTC
TRBV27	-	many	TRBJ2-1	CASSLSIVFDTYNEQFF	TGTGCCAGCAGTTTATCGATTGTCTTTGACACCTACAATGAGCAGTTCTTC
TRBV27	-	medium-sized	TRBJ2-1	CASSPLIAHQIYNEQFF	TGTGCCAGCAGCCCCCTGATAGCCCATCAGATCTACAATGAGCAGTTCTTC
TRBV7-2	-	many	TRBJ2-1	CASSLYGQSYNEQFF	TGTGCCAGCAGCTTGTACGGACAAAGCTACAATGAGCAGTTCTTC
TRBV28	-	many	TRBJ1-1	CAITPVPNTEAFF	TGTGCCATTACACCCGTCCCGAACACTGAAGCTTTCTTT
TRBV7-9	-	many	TRBJ2-1	CASSPTFGGGNEQFF	TGTGCCAGCAGCCCGACATTCGGAGGGGGCAATGAGCAGTTCTTC
TRBV5-1	TRBD1	many	TRBJ2-7	CASSFDRGTYEQYF	TGCGCCAGCAGCTTTGACAGGGGGACCTACGAGCAGTACTTC
TRBV20-1	TRBD2	many	TRBJ2-7	CSATTSGVSYEQYF	TGCAGTGCTACGACTAGCGGGGTCTCCTACGAGCAGTACTTC
TRBV4-2	-	many	TRBJ2-7	CASSQEVARAAYEQYF	TGTGCCAGCAGCCAAGAGGTAGCGAGAGCCGCCTACGAGCAGTACTTC
TRBV7-2	-	many	TRBJ1-1	CASSLVEGTEAFF	TGTGCCAGCAGCTTAGTGGAGGGCACTGAAGCTTTCTTT
TRBV7-9	-	once	TRBJ1-2	CTSSLGVGSGYTF	TGTACCAGCAGCTTAGGGGTAGGGTCTGGCTACACCTTC
TRBV6-1	-	few	TRBJ1-1	CASSDQGTNEAFF	TGTGCCAGCAGTGACCAGGGAACTAATGAAGCTTTCTTT
TRBV12-3/TRBV12-4	-	-	TRBJ1-5	CASSLTKANSNQPQHF	TGTGCCAGCAGTCTGACTAAGGCGAATAGCAATCAGCCCCAGCATTTT
TRBV5-1	TRBD1	many	TRBJ1-2	CASSNGQGNTLGYTF	TGCGCCAGCAGCAACGGACAGGGGAATACGCTTGGCTACACCTTC
TRBV12-3/TRBV12-4	-	few	TRBJ1-5	CASSSYNYRAFQPQHF	TGTGCCAGCAGTTCCTACAACTACAGGGCTTTCCAGCCCCAGCATTTT
TRBV4-1	-	many	TRBJ2-5	CASSQPMQVDETQYF	TGCGCCAGCAGCCAACCTATGCAAGTAGATGAGACCCAGTACTTC
TRBV6-2/TRBV6-3	-	many	TRBJ2-2	CASSYPQGFANTGELFF	TGTGCCAGCAGTTATCCCCAGGGGTTTGCAAACACCGGGGAGCTGTTTTTT
TRBV18	TRBD1	-	TRBJ2-5	CASSPQGQRETQYF	TGTGCCAGCTCACCACAGGGACAGAGGGAGACCCAGTACTTC